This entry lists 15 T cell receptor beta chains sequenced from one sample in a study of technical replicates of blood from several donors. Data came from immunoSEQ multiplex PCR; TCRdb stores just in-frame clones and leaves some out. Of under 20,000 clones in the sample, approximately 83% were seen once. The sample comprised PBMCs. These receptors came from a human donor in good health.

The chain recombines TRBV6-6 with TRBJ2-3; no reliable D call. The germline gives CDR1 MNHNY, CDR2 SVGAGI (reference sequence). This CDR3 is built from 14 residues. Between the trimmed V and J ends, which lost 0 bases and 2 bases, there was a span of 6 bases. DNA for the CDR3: TGTGCCAGCAGTTACTCGCGGCTCACAGATACGCAGTATTTT. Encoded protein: CASSYSRLTDTQYF.

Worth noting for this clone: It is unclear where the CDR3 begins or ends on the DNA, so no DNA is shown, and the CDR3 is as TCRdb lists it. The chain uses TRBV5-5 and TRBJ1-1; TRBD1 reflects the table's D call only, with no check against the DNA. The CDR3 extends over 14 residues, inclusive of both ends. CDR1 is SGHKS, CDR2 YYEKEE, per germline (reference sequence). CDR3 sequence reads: CASILGPANTEAFF.

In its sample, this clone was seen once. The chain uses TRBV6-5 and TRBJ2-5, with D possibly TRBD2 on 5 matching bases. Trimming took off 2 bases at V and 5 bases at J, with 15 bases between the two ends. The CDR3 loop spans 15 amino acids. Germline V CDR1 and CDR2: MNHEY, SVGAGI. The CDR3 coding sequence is TGTGCCAGCAGTTACGGTACACGTACGGGGGAGACCCAGTACTTC. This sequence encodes CASSYGTRTGETQYF.

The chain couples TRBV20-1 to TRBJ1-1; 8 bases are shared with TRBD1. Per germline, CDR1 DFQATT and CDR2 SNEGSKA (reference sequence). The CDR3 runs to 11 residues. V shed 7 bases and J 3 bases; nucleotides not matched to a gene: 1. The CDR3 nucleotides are TGCAGTGAACAGGGGGACACTGAAGCTTTCTTT. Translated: CSEQGDTEAFF.

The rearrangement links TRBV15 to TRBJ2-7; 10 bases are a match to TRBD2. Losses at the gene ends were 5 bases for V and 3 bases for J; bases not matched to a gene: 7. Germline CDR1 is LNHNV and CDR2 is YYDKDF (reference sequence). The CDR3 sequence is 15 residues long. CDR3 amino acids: CATSQGTSVYYEQYF. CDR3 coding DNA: TGTGCCACCAGCCAAGGGACTAGCGTTTACTACGAGCAGTACTTC.

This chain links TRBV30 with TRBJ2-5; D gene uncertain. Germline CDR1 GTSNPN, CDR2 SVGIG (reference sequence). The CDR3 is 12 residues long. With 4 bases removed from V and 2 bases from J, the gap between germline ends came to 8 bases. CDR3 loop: CAWIPGQETQYF. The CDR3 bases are TGTGCCTGGATTCCCGGGCAAGAGACCCAGTACTTC. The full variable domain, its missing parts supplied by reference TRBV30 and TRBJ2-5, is SQTIHQWPATLVQPVGSPLSLECTVEGTSNPNLYWYRQAAGRGLQLLFYSVGIGQISSEVPQNLSASRPQDRQFILSSKKLLLSDSGFYLCAWIPGQETQYFGPGTRLLVL.

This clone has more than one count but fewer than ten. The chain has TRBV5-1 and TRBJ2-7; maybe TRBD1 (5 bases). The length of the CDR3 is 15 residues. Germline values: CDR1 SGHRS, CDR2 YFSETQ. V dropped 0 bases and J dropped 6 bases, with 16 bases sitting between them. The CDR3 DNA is TGCGCCAGCAGCTTGGAGGGGCTAGTAAGTCCCGAGCAGTACTTC. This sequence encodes CASSLEGLVSPEQYF.

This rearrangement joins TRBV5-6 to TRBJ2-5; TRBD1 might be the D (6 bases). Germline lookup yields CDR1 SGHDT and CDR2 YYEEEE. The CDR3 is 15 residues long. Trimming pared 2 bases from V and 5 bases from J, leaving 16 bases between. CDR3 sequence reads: CASSFGNTGWETQYF. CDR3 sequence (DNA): TGTGCCAGCAGCTTTGGCAACACAGGGTGGGAGACCCAGTACTTC.

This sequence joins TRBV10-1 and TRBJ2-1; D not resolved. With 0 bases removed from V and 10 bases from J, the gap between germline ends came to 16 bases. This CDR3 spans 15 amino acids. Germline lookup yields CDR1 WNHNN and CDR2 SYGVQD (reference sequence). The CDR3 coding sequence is TGCGCCAGCAGTGAGTCGCAGCCCCCTGGGCGAGAGCAGTTCTTC. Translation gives CASSESQPPGREQFF.

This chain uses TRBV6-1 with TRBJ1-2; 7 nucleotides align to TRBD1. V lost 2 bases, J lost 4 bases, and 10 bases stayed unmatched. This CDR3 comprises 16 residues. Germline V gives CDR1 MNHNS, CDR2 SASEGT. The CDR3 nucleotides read TGTGCCAGCAGTGAAAGTTTGACAGGACAGGTCTATGGCTACACCTTC. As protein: CASSESLTGQVYGYTF.

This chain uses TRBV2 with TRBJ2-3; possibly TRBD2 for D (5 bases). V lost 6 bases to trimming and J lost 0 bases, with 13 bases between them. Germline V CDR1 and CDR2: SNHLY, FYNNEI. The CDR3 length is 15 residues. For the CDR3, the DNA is TGTGCCAGCAGCGGCGGGCCCTCTAGCACAGATACGCAGTATTTT. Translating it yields CASSGGPSSTDTQYF.

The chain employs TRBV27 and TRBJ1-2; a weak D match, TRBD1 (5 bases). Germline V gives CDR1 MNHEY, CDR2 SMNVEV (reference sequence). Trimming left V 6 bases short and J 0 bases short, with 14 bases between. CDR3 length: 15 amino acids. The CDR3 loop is CASSPWGSPNYGYTF. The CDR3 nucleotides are TGTGCCAGCAGCCCCTGGGGCAGTCCTAACTATGGCTACACCTTC.

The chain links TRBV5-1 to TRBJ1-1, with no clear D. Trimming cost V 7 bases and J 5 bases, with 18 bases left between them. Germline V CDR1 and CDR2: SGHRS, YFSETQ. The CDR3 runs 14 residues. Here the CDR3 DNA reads TGCGCCAGCGGACCTTCCGGTAGGAGGACTGAAGCTTTCTTT. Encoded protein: CASGPSGRRTEAFF.

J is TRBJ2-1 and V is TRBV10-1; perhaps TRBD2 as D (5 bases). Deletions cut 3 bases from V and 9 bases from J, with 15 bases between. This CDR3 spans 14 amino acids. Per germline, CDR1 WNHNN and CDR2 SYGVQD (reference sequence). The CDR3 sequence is CASSDIGTSGEQFF. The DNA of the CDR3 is TGCGCCAGCAGTGATATTGGAACCAGCGGTGAGCAGTTCTTC.

CDR3 DNA sequence: TGTGCCAGCACCCCGGGAGACAGGGGTCTTCGGGATGAGCAGTTCTTC. Protein product: CASTPGDRGLRDEQFF. The chain uses TRBV27 and TRBJ2-1; 8 bases line up with TRBD1. The CDR3 loop spans 16 amino acids. V lost 7 bases and J lost 8; bases outside the gene matches: 16. Germline loops: CDR1 MNHEY, CDR2 SMNVEV (reference sequence).